Listed here is a single T cell receptor (beta chain). Authors' analysis steps: The assay estimated nucleated cells by amplifying reference gene primers. Only in-frame clones appear in the TCRdb table, and some are missing; sequencing was by immunoSEQ multiplex PCR. The DNA was the basis for D and trimming; V, J and clone size are from that table. The sample includes about 160,000 clones, around 90% seen only once; the top ten take approximately 4.1%. The record originates from a study of blood T cell repertoires in COVID-19. Study summary: COVID-19 samples from acute and convalescent phases originated in the United States, Italy and Spain. Sources were T cells, B-cell-depleted T cells, or PBMCs; the material itself was cDNA or gDNA.

This CDR3 comprises 13 residues. Germline V gene sequence: CDR1 SGHTS, CDR2 YDEGEE. V was cut by 2 bases and J by 9 bases, with 12 bases left in between. This chain connects TRBV5-8 to TRBJ2-1, with D maybe TRBD2 (5 bases). The sequence was collected from a woman aged 55-69 years who had recovered from COVID-19. The sequencing sample was made of peripheral blood. CDR3 protein: CASSFMRAGEQFF. CDR3 bases: TGTGCCAGCAGCTTCATGAGGGCGGGTGAGCAGTTCTTC.